This T cell receptor (beta chain) was obtained from a study of Ad26.COV2.S vaccination and SARS-CoV-2 variants. Study-level information: Donor participated within the Ad26.COV2.S arm of the COV1001 trial.

Trimming cost V 4 bases and J 6 bases; bases outside gene matches: 12. The CDR3 has 15 residues. Germline lookup yields CDR1 SGHRS and CDR2 YFSETQ. The treatment is: over 15 received Ad26.COV2.S at low or high dose, single or two shots; roughly five received placebo; per-sample allocation not given. The samples were gathered on day 63 after the first injection of vaccine or placebo. An adult aged 18-55 years in Boston served as the donor. Some clones are missing from TCRdb's copy, which holds only in-frame ones; the method was immunoSEQ multiplex PCR. The sample has fewer than 500,000 clones; 90% are singletons.

The clonotype originates from a person between 18 and 60 years old who received the Ad26.COV2.S COVID-19 vaccine or a placebo. The sample here was peripheral blood, taken in a trial of Ad26.COV2.S vaccine versus placebo. This sequence joins TRBV5-1 and TRBJ2-7; 8 positions match TRBD2. CDR3 sequence: CASSVGSGTSGEQYF. The CDR3 DNA sequence: TGCGCCAGCAGCGTCGGGTCCGGGACTAGTGGCGAGCAGTACTTC.